This TCR beta chain was identified during a study of a mutant IDH1 vaccine in newly diagnosed glioma. Overall study: It was radiotherapy, temozolomide, or both that patients received previously, with most receiving both.

Time point: baseline, week 1 (first vaccination visit). This sample's treatment: pre-vaccination baseline after standard-of-care therapy. Donors had new WHO grade 3 or 4 IDH1-mutant, ATRX-lost astrocytomas. The data were produced by immunoSEQ multiplex PCR, yet TCRdb's version contains in-frame clones alone and is incomplete. The table has about 16,000 clones, over 95% seen once. The germline V and J ends were trimmed by 5 bases and 6 bases, with 7 bases remaining between them. Germline V gene sequence: CDR1 LNHDA, CDR2 SQIVND (reference sequence). This CDR3 is 12 amino acids long. The V and J genes are TRBV19 and TRBJ2-2; D gene unclear. Source: peripheral blood mononuclear cells (PBMCs), taken from a glioma patient treated with radiotherapy, temozolomide or both. The TCR was taken from a woman under 30 with glioma. Some clones in this sample may be carry-over from other donors' samples. CDR3 sequence: CASSLGSGELFF. As DNA, the CDR3 is TGTGCCAGTAGTCTAGGGTCCGGGGAGCTGTTTTTT.